This paragraph covers one T cell receptor beta chain sequence. Measured with immunoSEQ multiplex PCR; TCRdb has only the in-frame clones, and not every one. Of some 150,000 clones detected, around 93% appear once; the ten largest clones hold roughly 4%. The source of the sample is a study of control samples from healthy donors and cancer patients. The V and J ends lost 1 base and 6 bases, in that order; junction bases with no gene match: 10. Germline CDR1 and CDR2: SGHTA and FQGNSA. CDR3 length: 17 amino acids. This chain connects TRBV7-2 to TRBJ2-1; 9 nucleotides align to TRBD2. The sample taken for sequencing was blood. The TCR sequence derives from a woman between 55 and 75 years old in good health. In DNA form, the CDR3 reads TGTGCCAGCAGCTTAGTTTGGGCGGGGGGGCCGGTCAATGAGCAGTTCTTC. Translating it yields CASSLVWAGGPVNEQFF.